Each of the 31 T cell receptor beta chains below was sequenced from the same sample in a study of CD8 T cells in ankylosing spondylitis. Each CDR3 protein gets one entry after TCRdb re-called the 5' RACE reads with MiXCR. The repertoire includes fewer than 350,000 distinct CDR3 sequences, around a tenth of them detected once, and roughly a tenth sits in the top ten. Sequences were obtained from blood, either unsorted or a sorted T cell fraction (not recorded which). These receptors were collected from a female donor with ankylosing spondylitis or in good health (not recorded which).

This clonotype was recorded at least ten times. This chain joins TRBV29-1 and TRBJ2-1; 8 positions agree with TRBD2. Trimming at V came to 4 bases and at J to 3 bases, leaving 5 bases not matched to a gene. The CDR3 runs to 14 residues. Germline V lookup: CDR1 SQVTM, CDR2 ANQGSEA. The CDR3 loop reads CSVGIAGSYNEQFF. The CDR3 region has the DNA TGCAGCGTTGGAATAGCGGGAAGCTACAATGAGCAGTTCTTC.

This clonotype was seen many times. The V gene is TRBV6-1, the J gene TRBJ1-5; possible D gene TRBD1, 6 bases. V lost 6 bases and J 2 bases, leaving 14 bases between the germline ends. This CDR3 has 15 amino acids. Germline V CDR1 and CDR2: MNHNS, SASEGT. The CDR3: CASREQGVGNQPQHF. The CDR3, as DNA: TGTGCCAGCAGGGAACAGGGAGTGGGCAATCAGCCCCAGCATTTT.

The rearrangement uses TRBV20-1 and TRBJ2-5; 7 nucleotides line up with TRBD1. V shed 5 bases and J 3 bases; nucleotides not matched to a gene: 3. The CDR3 contains 12 residues. The germline V gene encodes CDR1 DFQATT and CDR2 SNEGSKA (reference sequence). This chain's CDR3 is CSAVGTEETQYF. CDR3 sequence (DNA): TGCAGTGCTGTCGGGACAGAAGAGACCCAGTACTTC.

This clonotype was detected ten times or more. The rearrangement joins TRBV20-1 to TRBJ2-5; 7 bases fit TRBD1. This CDR3 spans 15 amino acids. Germline CDR1 DFQATT, CDR2 SNEGSKA (reference sequence). V shed 6 bases, J shed 2 bases, and the junction held 12 bases outside the gene matches. The CDR3 coding sequence is TGCAGTGCAAAACGGGACAGCCCCTCTCAAGAGACCCAGTACTTC. It yields the protein CSAKRDSPSQETQYF.

The table lists this clonotype with a few counts. Sequence at one end of the junction differs from germline and may be a read error. This sequence joins TRBV5-5 and TRBJ1-5; D may be TRBD1 (5 bases). The CDR3 runs to 15 residues. The germline gives CDR1 SGHKS, CDR2 YYEKEE (reference sequence). As DNA, the CDR3 is TGTGCCAGCAGTACCGGGACTCCTAGCAGTCAGCCCCAGCATTTT. It encodes CASSTGTPSSQPQHF.

The sample holds many counts of this clonotype. V and J are TRBV5-1 and TRBJ2-1; 10 nucleotides match TRBD2. The V segment lost 0 bases and the J segment 7 bases; nucleotides outside the gene matches: 4. CDR3 length: 15 residues. CDR1 is SGHRS and CDR2 is YFSETQ in the germline V gene. The CDR3 loop reads CASSLELAGVNEQFF. CDR3 nucleotide sequence: TGCGCCAGCAGCTTGGAGCTAGCGGGGGTGAATGAGCAGTTCTTC.

This clonotype came up many times. The chain combines TRBV5-1 with TRBJ1-2, with a weak D call TRBD1 (6 bases). The CDR3 contains 15 residues. V lost 4 bases to trimming and J lost 6 bases, with 19 bases between them. CDR1 is SGHRS, CDR2 YFSETQ, per germline. The CDR3 is CASSPTGMATDGYTF. In DNA, the CDR3 is TGCGCCAGCAGCCCTACAGGGATGGCCACGGATGGCTACACCTTC.

This clonotype was recorded many times. The V gene is TRBV6-5, the J gene TRBJ1-1; no clear D gene. The V end lost 3 bases, the J end lost 10 bases, and 21 bases lay between the germline ends. Germline V gene data show CDR1 as MNHEY and CDR2 as SVGAGI. This CDR3 has 15 amino acids. The CDR3: CASSYLPGGIVGAFF. The CDR3 DNA follows: TGTGCCAGCAGTTATCTCCCGGGAGGGATAGTTGGAGCTTTCTTT.

At least ten counts were recorded for this clonotype. The chain recombines TRBV12-3 or TRBV12-4 with TRBJ1-5; a possible D gene is TRBD1 (5 bases). The CDR3 has 14 amino acids. Deletions cut 3 bases from V and 7 bases from J, with 13 bases between. CDR3 sequence reads: CASSFRDSRQPQHF. The CDR3 DNA sequence: TGTGCCAGCAGTTTTCGGGACTCCCGGCAGCCCCAGCATTTT.

This clonotype showed up many times. CDR3 sequence: CSASGTSRNTGELFF. CDR3 nucleotides: TGCAGTGCTTCTGGGACATCTCGAAACACCGGGGAGCTGTTTTTT. The V gene is TRBV20-1, the J gene TRBJ2-2, with D perhaps matching TRBD1 (6 bases). Per the germline V gene, CDR1 is DFQATT and CDR2 is SNEGSKA (reference sequence). The CDR3 length is 15 residues. V shed 5 bases and J shed 2 bases, with 15 bases lying between them.

This clonotype has a count of ten or more. The V gene is TRBV29-1, the J gene TRBJ2-2; no clear D gene. Germline CDR1 and CDR2: SQVTM and ANQGSEA. V was trimmed by 1 base and J by 0 bases, leaving 6 bases between them. The CDR3 covers 14 residues. CDR3 loop: CSVEGLANTGELFF. The CDR3 bases are TGCAGCGTTGAAGGCCTAGCGAACACCGGGGAGCTGTTTTTT.

This clonotype was observed many times. The rearrangement uses TRBV28 and TRBJ2-5; D unresolved. Trimming pared 7 bases from V and 5 bases from J, leaving 11 bases between. In germline, CDR1 is MDHEN, CDR2 SYDVKM. This CDR3 spans 12 amino acids. CDR3 nucleotide sequence: TGTGCCAGCACCCGCCTAGGGGAGACCCAGTACTTC. Its protein is CASTRLGETQYF.

This clonotype came up a few times. This sequence joins TRBV5-1 and TRBJ2-1; 9 bases are shared with TRBD2. Germline loops: CDR1 SGHRS, CDR2 YFSETQ. Germline trimming cut 0 bases from V and 0 bases from J; bases unmatched to any gene: 4. The CDR3 sequence is 17 residues long. CDR3 coding DNA: TGCGCCAGCAGCTTGGGGACTAGCGCAATCTCCTACAATGAGCAGTTCTTC. This sequence encodes CASSLGTSAISYNEQFF.

In its sample, this clonotype was seen many times. This chain uses TRBV20-1 with TRBJ2-5, with TRBD1 identical over 8 bases. J lost 2 bases, V lost 5 bases, and 7 bases had no gene match. CDR1 is DFQATT and CDR2 is SNEGSKA in the germline V gene (reference sequence). This CDR3 is 14 amino acids long. CDR3 residues: CSAPRQGKQETQYF. The CDR3 nucleotides are TGCAGTGCTCCTAGACAGGGGAAGCAAGAGACCCAGTACTTC.

The chain uses TRBV19 and TRBJ1-2; 7 nucleotides align to TRBD1. The CDR3 is made up of 12 amino acids. Germline V gene lookup returns CDR1 LNHDA and CDR2 SQIVND (reference sequence). J lost 5 bases, V lost 10 bases, and 7 bases had no gene match. The CDR3 protein is CATRQGLYGYTF. DNA for the CDR3: TGTGCCACCCGACAGGGATTATATGGCTACACCTTC.

In this sample, this clonotype turned up many times. V is TRBV7-9 and J is TRBJ2-3; D is unresolved. This CDR3 contains 13 residues. The V end was cut by 1 base, the J end by 5 bases, with 7 bases between. CDR1 and CDR2 from the germline V gene are SEHNR and FQNEAQ (reference sequence). CDR3 coding DNA: TGTGCCAGCAGCTTAGATTGGCGAGATACGCAGTATTTT. Amino acids: CASSLDWRDTQYF.

This clonotype has only a few counts. A much larger clone is a single base away; this may be a read error. This chain connects TRBV5-1 to TRBJ2-6, with D unresolved. V gave up 0 bases and J gave up 0 bases, with 1 base separating them. The CDR3 loop spans 14 amino acids. The germline V gene encodes CDR1 SGHRS and CDR2 YFSETQ. CDR3 residues: CASSLDSGANVLTF. The CDR3 nucleotides read TGCGCCAGCAGCTTGGACTCTGGGGCCAACGTCCTGACTTTC.

This clonotype turned up a few times. The rearrangement links TRBV7-9 to TRBJ2-1; 9 positions match TRBD2. Trimming cost V 2 bases and J 5 bases; bases outside gene matches: 4. The CDR3 runs to 15 residues. CDR1 and CDR2 (germline): SEHNR, FQNEAQ (reference sequence). CDR3 in DNA: TGTGCCAGCAGCTTACTGAGCGGGAGGAACAATGAGCAGTTCTTC. This gives the protein CASSLLSGRNNEQFF.

This clonotype was seen at least ten times. The V gene is TRBV20-1, the J gene TRBJ1-1; 12 positions match TRBD1. V shed 6 bases and J 0 bases; nucleotides not matched to a gene: 8. Looked up from germline, CDR1 is DFQATT and CDR2 is SNEGSKA (reference sequence). This CDR3 region has 16 residues. Here the CDR3 reads CSATGQGAVVNTEAFF. The DNA for the CDR3 is TGCAGTGCCACGGGACAGGGGGCTGTCGTGAACACTGAAGCTTTCTTT.

This clonotype was counted ten times or more. The chain carries TRBV20-1 and TRBJ2-5; D gene ambiguous. This CDR3 has 13 residues. Germline CDR1 and CDR2: DFQATT and SNEGSKA (reference sequence). The V gene lost 4 bases and the J gene lost 0 bases, with 9 bases spanning the gap. CDR3 amino acids: CSAKGPNQETQYF. For the CDR3, the DNA is TGCAGTGCTAAGGGTCCCAACCAAGAGACCCAGTACTTC.

The sample holds many counts of this clonotype. The chain recombines TRBV5-1 with TRBJ2-5; perhaps TRBD2 as D (5 bases). Germline V gene data show CDR1 as SGHRS and CDR2 as YFSETQ. V lost 3 bases to trimming and J lost 1 base, with 13 bases between them. CDR3 length: 15 amino acids. The CDR3 DNA sequence: TGCGCCAGCAGCTCCGTAGCGCAATCCCAAGAGACCCAGTACTTC. Translating it yields CASSSVAQSQETQYF.

This clonotype was seen more than once but under ten times. J is TRBJ2-7 and V is TRBV5-5; D is perhaps TRBD1 (5 bases). V gave up 2 bases and J gave up 3 bases, with 9 bases separating them. Per the germline V gene, CDR1 is SGHKS and CDR2 is YYEKEE (reference sequence). This CDR3 is 13 amino acids long. The CDR3 DNA is TGTGCCAGCAGCTTCAGGGAAGACTACGAGCAGTACTTC. Its protein product is CASSFREDYEQYF.

A few counts support this clonotype. V is TRBV4-3 and J is TRBJ2-5; perhaps TRBD2 as D (5 bases). V was shortened by 0 bases and J by 7 bases, with 18 bases between the two germline ends. Germline V gene lookup returns CDR1 LGHNA and CDR2 YSLEER. The CDR3 length is 16 residues. The CDR3 sequence: CASSQDLGLSIGTQYF. CDR3 bases: TGCGCCAGCAGCCAAGATTTAGGACTGTCCATTGGGACCCAGTACTTC.

This clonotype was found many times. V usage is TRBV5-1 and J usage is TRBJ1-1, with D possibly matching TRBD1 (5 bases). The CDR3 sequence is 15 residues long. Germline CDR1 reads SGHRS; CDR2 reads YFSETQ. Trimming stripped 4 bases from V and 1 base from J, with 14 bases between. This CDR3 reads CASSPPGLKNTEAFF. CDR3 nucleotide sequence: TGCGCCAGCAGCCCACCGGGACTTAAGAACACTGAAGCTTTCTTT. Supplemented by reference TRBV5-1 and TRBJ1-1, the full variable domain reads KAGVTQTPRYLIKTRGQQVTLSCSPISGHRSVSWYQQTPGQGLQFLFEYFSETQRNKGNFPGRFSGRQFSNSRSEMNVSTLELGDSALYLCASSPPGLKNTEAFFGQGTRLTVV.

The CDR3 protein is CASSLVLQAQYF. The CDR3 DNA sequence: TGTGCCAGCAGCTTAGTGTTGCAAGCCCAGTACTTC. The chain couples TRBV7-2 to TRBJ2-5; no reliable D call. This CDR3 contains 12 residues. Germline V gene lookup returns CDR1 SGHTA and CDR2 FQGNSA. V was trimmed by 1 base and J by 9 bases, leaving 9 bases between them.

In its sample, this clonotype was seen many times. V and J are TRBV5-1 and TRBJ1-1; no reliable D call. The germline V and J ends were trimmed by 2 bases and 2 bases, with 13 bases remaining between them. The CDR3 is made up of 15 amino acids. Germline CDR1 reads SGHRS; CDR2 reads YFSETQ. CDR3 residues: CASSFNKVYNTEAFF. The CDR3 coding sequence is TGCGCCAGCAGCTTTAACAAGGTCTATAACACTGAAGCTTTCTTT.

This clonotype was seen a few times. The chain couples TRBV7-9 to TRBJ1-3; no reliable D call. CDR3 length equals 16 residues. Germline CDR1 SEHNR, CDR2 FQNEAQ (reference sequence). V was clipped by 5 bases and J by 9 bases, with 23 bases between them. In nucleotides, the CDR3 is TGTGCCAGCAGCCCCCCGGGAGTGGGAAAAGGGAGCACCATATATTTT. Its translation is CASSPPGVGKGSTIYF.

This clonotype was counted a few times. This sequence joins TRBV29-1 and TRBJ1-3; a weak D match, TRBD1 (5 bases). CDR3 length: 19 residues. Trimming cost V 2 bases and J 0 bases, with 23 bases left between them. The germline V gene has CDR1 SQVTM and CDR2 ANQGSEA. This chain's CDR3 is CSVEKMPSPGESSGNTIYF. CDR3 nucleotide sequence: TGCAGCGTTGAAAAAATGCCCTCTCCGGGGGAAAGCTCTGGAAACACCATATATTTT.

The chain recombines TRBV28 with TRBJ2-1; TRBD2 agrees at 12 bases. This CDR3 has 17 residues. After removal of 6 bases from V and 5 bases from J, the junction contained 11 bases not matched to a gene. The germline CDR1 and CDR2 sequences are MDHEN and SYDVKM. The CDR3 DNA reads TGTGCCAGCAGCCCTAATCCGCTAGCGGGAGGGCACAATGAGCAGTTCTTC. This sequence encodes CASSPNPLAGGHNEQFF.

This clonotype was seen only a few times. This chain uses TRBV20-1 with TRBJ2-7, with D possibly called TRBD1 or TRBD2 (6 bases each). Germline CDR1 and CDR2: DFQATT and SNEGSKA (reference sequence). CDR3 length equals 12 residues. V lost 6 bases and J 7 bases, leaving 16 bases between the germline ends. The CDR3 is CSAPEGGFEQYF. DNA of the CDR3: TGCAGTGCCCCAGAGGGGGGCTTTGAGCAGTACTTC.

This clonotype was counted between two and nine times. In DNA, the CDR3 is TGCGCCAGCAGCTTGGGGGAAGGGGGAAACTATGGCTACACCTTC. Translated: CASSLGEGGNYGYTF. The V and J genes are TRBV5-1 and TRBJ1-2; the D gene is possibly TRBD1 (6 bases). The CDR3 consists of 15 residues. The germline V and J ends were trimmed by 0 bases and 2 bases, with 11 bases remaining between them. Germline CDR1 reads SGHRS; CDR2 reads YFSETQ.